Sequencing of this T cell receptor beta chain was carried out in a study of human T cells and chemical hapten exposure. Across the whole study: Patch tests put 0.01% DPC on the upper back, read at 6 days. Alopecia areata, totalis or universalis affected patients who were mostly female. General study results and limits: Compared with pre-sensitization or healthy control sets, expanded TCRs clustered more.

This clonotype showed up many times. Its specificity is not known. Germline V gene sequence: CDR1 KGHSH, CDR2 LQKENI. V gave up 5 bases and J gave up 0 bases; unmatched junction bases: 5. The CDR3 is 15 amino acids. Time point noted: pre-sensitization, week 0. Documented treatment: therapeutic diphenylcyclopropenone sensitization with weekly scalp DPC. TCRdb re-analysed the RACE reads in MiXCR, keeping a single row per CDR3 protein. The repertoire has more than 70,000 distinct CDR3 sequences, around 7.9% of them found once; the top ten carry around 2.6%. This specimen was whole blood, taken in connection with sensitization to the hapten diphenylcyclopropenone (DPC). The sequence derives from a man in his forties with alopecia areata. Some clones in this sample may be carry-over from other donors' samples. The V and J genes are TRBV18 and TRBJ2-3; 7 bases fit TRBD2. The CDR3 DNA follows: TGTGCCAGCTCAGAGCTAGCGGAGAGCACAGATACGCAGTATTTT. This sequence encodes CASSELAESTDTQYF.